What follows is one TCR beta chain and its context. V lost 3 bases and J lost 3; bases outside the gene matches: 5. The CDR3 runs to 15 residues. Germline assignment: CDR1 SNHLY and CDR2 FYNNEI. The data were taken from a study of blood T cell repertoires in COVID-19. Study-level background: COVID-19 samples, acute and convalescent, were from the United States, Italy and Spain. The analysed material was cDNA or gDNA that came from T cells, B-cell-depleted T cells, or PBMCs.

The table came from immunoSEQ multiplex PCR; TCRdb's copy has only in-frame clones and leaves some out. In the table there are about 210,000 clones, 80% of which are singletons. This chain uses TRBV2 with TRBJ2-1; 7 bases line up with TRBD2. Sequenced: peripheral blood. The TCR was taken from a woman in her 70s with acute or convalescent COVID-19. In DNA, the CDR3 is TGTGCCAGCAGTGAGTGGCGGGGGAGCTACAATGAGCAGTTCTTC. Amino acid sequence: CASSEWRGSYNEQFF.